This T cell receptor beta chain stems from a study of cytomegalovirus exposure and HLA in healthy donors. Turning to the study itself: For the 300 to 450 genotyped donors, roughly 81% fell within the Caucasian-associated ancestry cluster.

PCR primers comprised 60 Vbeta and 13 Jbeta primers. Some clones are missing from TCRdb's copy, which holds only in-frame ones; the method was immunoSEQ multiplex PCR. Here the sample table reports under 250,000 clones. The V gene's germline CDR1 is MNHEY and CDR2 SVGAGI. CDR3 length: 14 amino acids. The V gene lost 6 bases and the J gene lost 6 bases, with 17 bases spanning the gap. V and J are TRBV6-5 and TRBJ1-1; TRBD1 is a possible D gene (5 bases). Sequenced sample: PBMCs. This sequence was found in a girl aged 2-9 years in good health and CMV-seropositive. Written as DNA, the CDR3 is TGTGCCAGCAGAAATGGTCAGGGCAATGCTGAAGCTTTCTTT. It translates to CASRNGQGNAEAFF.